A selection of T cell receptor beta chains follows, all from one sample in a study of shared clonotypes between healthy human individuals. TCRdb keeps only in-frame clones here, not all; method: immunoSEQ multiplex PCR. The data contain a few hundred thousand clones, around 97% of them singletons. The source material was naive CD4+ T cells sorted from blood. The receptors come from a woman aged 25 to 39 in good health. Both conserved end residues are part of each CDR3. The D gene is left open where the match is weak.

J: TRBJ2-7
V: TRBV6-5
length: 15
D: TRBD2
CDR3: CASSPGTSGRYEQYF
DNA: TGTGCCAGCAGTCCAGGGACTAGCGGGAGGTACGAGCAGTACTTC

J: TRBJ2-3
V: TRBV28
length: 18
D: .
CDR3: CASSKFRRGSLITDTQYF
DNA: TGTGCCAGCAGCAAATTCCGGAGGGGCAGCCTAATCACAGATACGCAGTATTTT

J: TRBJ1-5
V: TRBV7-2
length: 15
D: TRBD1
CDR3: CASSRQGVFNQPQHF
DNA: TGTGCCAGCAGCCGACAGGGTGTTTTCAATCAGCCCCAGCATTTT

J: TRBJ2-7
V: TRBV6-6
length: 14
D: .
CDR3: CASSRDGASYEQYF
DNA: TGTGCCAGCAGTAGGGACGGGGCCTCCTACGAGCAGTACTTC

J: TRBJ2-2
V: TRBV28
length: 16
D: TRBD1
CDR3: CASRQGGSVNTGELFF
DNA: TGTGCCAGCAGACAGGGGGGATCGGTGAACACCGGGGAGCTGTTTTTT

J: TRBJ2-5
V: TRBV28
length: 10
D: .
CDR3: CASSQETQYF
DNA: TGTGCCAGCAGTCAAGAGACCCAGTACTTC

J: TRBJ2-1
V: TRBV18
length: 16
D: TRBD2
CDR3: CASSLLAGVVYNEQFF
DNA: TGTGCCAGCTCACTCCTAGCGGGAGTGGTTTACAATGAGCAGTTCTTC

J: TRBJ1-2
V: TRBV28
length: 11
D: .
CDR3: CASSSNYGYTF
DNA: TGTGCCAGCAGTTCCAACTATGGCTACACCTTC

J: TRBJ2-7
V: TRBV19
length: 15
D: TRBD2
CDR3: CASSRGGGDSYEQYF
DNA: TGTGCCAGTAGTAGGGGGGGAGGAGACTCCTACGAGCAGTACTTC

J: TRBJ2-3
V: TRBV19
length: 19
D: TRBD2
CDR3: CASSIEGTSGRAATDTQYF
DNA: TGTGCCAGTAGTATAGAAGGGACTAGCGGGAGGGCAGCCACAGATACGCAGTATTTT